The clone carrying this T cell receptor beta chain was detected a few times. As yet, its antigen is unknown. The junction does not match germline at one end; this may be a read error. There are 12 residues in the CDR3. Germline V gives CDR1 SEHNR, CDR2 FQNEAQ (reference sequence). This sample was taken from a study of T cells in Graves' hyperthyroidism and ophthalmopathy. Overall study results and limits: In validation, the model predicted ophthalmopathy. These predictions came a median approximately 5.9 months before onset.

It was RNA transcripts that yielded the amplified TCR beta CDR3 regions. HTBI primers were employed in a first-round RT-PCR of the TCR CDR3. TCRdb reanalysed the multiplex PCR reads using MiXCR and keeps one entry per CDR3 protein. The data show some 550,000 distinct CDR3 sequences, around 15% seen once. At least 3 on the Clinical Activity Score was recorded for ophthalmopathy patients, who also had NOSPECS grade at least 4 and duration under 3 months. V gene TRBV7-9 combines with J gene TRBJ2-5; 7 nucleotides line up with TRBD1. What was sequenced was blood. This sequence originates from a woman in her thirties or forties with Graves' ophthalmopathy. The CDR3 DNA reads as TGTGCCAGCAGCTTAGCCGACTCAGGGGGAAACTTC. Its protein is CASSLADSGGNF.